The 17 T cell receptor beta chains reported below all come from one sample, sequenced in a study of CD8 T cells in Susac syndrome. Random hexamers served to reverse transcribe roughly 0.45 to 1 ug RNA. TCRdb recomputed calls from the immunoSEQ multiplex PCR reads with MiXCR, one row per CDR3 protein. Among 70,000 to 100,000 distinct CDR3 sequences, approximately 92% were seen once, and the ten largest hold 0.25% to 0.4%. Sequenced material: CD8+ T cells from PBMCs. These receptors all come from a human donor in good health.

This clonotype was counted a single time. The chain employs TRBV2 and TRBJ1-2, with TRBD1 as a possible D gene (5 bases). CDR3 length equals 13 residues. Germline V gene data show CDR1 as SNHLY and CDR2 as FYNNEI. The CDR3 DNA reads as TGTGCTAAACTCCATAGGGGCGGGTATGGCTACACCTTC. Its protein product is CAKLHRGGYGYTF.

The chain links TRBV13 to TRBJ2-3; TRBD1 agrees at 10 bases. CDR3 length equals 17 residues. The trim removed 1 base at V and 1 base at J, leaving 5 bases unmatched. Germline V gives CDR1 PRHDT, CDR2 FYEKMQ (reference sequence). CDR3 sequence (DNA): TGTGCCAGCAGCTTAGCCCTTGACAGGGGGCGCACAGATACGCAGTATTTT. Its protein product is CASSLALDRGRTDTQYF.

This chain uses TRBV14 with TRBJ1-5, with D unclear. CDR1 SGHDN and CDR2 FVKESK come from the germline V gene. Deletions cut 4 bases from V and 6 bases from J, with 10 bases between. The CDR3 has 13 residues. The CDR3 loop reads CASSPSVGQPQHF. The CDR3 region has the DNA TGTGCCAGCAGCCCCTCCGTGGGTCAGCCCCAGCATTTT.

The CDR3 DNA reads as TGTGCCAGCAGGCCTCGGGGTAACGGGGAGCTGTTTTTT. Protein: CASRPRGNGELFF. The J gene is TRBJ2-2, the V gene TRBV28; possibly TRBD2 for D (5 bases). Germline CDR1 reads MDHEN; CDR2 reads SYDVKM. The CDR3 has 13 amino acids. Trimming stripped 6 bases from V and 7 bases from J, with 12 bases between.

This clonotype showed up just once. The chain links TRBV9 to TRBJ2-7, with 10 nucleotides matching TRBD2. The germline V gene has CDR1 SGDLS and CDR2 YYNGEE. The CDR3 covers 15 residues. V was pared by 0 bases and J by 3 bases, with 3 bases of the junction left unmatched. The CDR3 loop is CASSVATSGVYEQYF. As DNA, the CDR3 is TGTGCCAGCAGCGTAGCAACTAGCGGGGTCTACGAGCAGTACTTC.

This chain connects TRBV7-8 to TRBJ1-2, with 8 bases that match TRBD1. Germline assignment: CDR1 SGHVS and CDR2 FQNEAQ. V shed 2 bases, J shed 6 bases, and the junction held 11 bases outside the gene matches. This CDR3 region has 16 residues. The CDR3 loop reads CASSLTDFQGANGYTF. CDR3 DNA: TGTGCCAGCAGCTTAACAGATTTTCAGGGGGCTAATGGCTACACCTTC.

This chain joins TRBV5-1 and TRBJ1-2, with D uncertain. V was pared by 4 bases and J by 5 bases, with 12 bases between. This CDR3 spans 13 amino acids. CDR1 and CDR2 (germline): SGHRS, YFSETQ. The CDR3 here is CASSPAQSYGYTF. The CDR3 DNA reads TGCGCCAGCAGCCCCGCGCAGAGTTATGGCTACACCTTC.

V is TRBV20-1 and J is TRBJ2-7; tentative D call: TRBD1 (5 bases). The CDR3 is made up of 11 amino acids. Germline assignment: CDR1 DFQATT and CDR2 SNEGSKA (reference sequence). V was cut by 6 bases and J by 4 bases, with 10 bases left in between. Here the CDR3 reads CSATQGYEQYF. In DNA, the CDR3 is TGCAGTGCCACCCAGGGTTACGAGCAGTACTTC.

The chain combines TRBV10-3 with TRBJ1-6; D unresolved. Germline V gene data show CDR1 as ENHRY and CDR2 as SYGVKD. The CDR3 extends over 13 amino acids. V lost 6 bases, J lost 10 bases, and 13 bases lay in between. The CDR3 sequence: CAISDGVESPLHF. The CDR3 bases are TGTGCCATCAGCGACGGGGTCGAATCACCCCTCCACTTT.

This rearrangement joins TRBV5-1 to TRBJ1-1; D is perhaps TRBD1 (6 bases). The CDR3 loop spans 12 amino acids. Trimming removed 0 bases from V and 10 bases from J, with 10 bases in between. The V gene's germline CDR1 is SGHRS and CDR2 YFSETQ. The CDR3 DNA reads TGCGCCAGCAGCTTGGCCGGCAGGGGAGCTTTCTTT. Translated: CASSLAGRGAFF. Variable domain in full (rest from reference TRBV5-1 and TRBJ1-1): KAGVTQTPRYLIKTRGQQVTLSCSPISGHRSVSWYQQTPGQGLQFLFEYFSETQRNKGNFPGRFSGRQFSNSRSEMNVSTLELGDSALYLCASSLAGRGAFFGQGTRLTVV.

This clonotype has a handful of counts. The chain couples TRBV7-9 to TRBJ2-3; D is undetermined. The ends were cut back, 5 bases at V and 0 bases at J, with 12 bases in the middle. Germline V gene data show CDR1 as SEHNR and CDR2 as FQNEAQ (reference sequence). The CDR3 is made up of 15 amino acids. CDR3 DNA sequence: TGTGCCAGCAGCCCTCCGGGCGCAAGCACAGATACGCAGTATTTT. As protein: CASSPPGASTDTQYF.

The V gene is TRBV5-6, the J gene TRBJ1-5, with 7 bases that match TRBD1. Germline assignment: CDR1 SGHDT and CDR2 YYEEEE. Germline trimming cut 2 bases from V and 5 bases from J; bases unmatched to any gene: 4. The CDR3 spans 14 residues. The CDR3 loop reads CASSFRDSYQPQHF. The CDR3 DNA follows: TGTGCCAGCAGCTTCAGGGACAGCTATCAGCCCCAGCATTTT.

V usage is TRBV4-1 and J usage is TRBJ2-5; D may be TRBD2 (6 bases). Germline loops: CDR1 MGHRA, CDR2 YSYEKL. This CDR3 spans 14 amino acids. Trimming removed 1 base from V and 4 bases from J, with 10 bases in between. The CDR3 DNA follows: TGCGCCAGCAGCCAAGTCGGGGGAGGAGAGACCCAGTACTTC. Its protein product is CASSQVGGGETQYF.

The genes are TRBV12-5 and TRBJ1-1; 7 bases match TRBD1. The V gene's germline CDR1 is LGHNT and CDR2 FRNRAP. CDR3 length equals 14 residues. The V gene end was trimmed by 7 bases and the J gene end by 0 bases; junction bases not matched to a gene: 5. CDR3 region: CASADRAMNTEAFF. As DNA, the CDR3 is TGTGCTAGTGCCGACAGGGCTATGAACACTGAAGCTTTCTTT.

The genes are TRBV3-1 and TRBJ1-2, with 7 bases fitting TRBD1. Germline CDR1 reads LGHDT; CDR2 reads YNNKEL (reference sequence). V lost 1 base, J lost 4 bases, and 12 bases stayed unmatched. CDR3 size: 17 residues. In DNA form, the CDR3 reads TGTGCCAGCAGCCAAGCTTTACAGGGGTTGCACCGCTATGGCTACACCTTC. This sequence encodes CASSQALQGLHRYGYTF.

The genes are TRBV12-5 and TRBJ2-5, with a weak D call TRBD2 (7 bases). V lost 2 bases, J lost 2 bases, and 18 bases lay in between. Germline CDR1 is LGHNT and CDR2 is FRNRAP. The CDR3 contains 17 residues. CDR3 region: CASGLPKGGGSQETQYF. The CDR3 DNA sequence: TGTGCTAGTGGTTTGCCCAAGGGGGGAGGGAGTCAAGAGACCCAGTACTTC.

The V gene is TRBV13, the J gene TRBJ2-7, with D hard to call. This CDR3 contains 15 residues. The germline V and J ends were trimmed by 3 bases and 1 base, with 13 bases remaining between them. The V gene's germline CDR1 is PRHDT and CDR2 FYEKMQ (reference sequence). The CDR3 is CASSFRTLGSYEQYF. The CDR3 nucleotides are TGTGCCAGCAGCTTCCGTACCCTCGGTTCCTACGAGCAGTACTTC.